The clone carrying this T cell receptor (beta chain) was detected a few times. What it binds is not known. This sample is drawn from a study of cytomegalovirus exposure and HLA in healthy donors. Overall study: A subsequent analysis stated that the 95 to 150 validation repertoires were run on the same platform as the 650 to 850 first-cohort repertoires.

Separate from the 666-subject first cohort, the roughly 120-subject validation cohort was the one that the donors belonged to. V lost 4 bases to trimming and J lost 3 bases, with 12 bases between them. Per the germline V gene, CDR1 is ENHRY and CDR2 is SYGVKD. The CDR3 has 14 residues. TCRdb's copy holds only in-frame clones and misses some; the assay was immunoSEQ multiplex PCR. The sample records about 220,000 clones, approximately 80% being singletons. Overall study results and limits: Under in vitro conditions, three CMV-associated chains were confirmed as specific for CMV antigens. Overall, around 160 TCR beta chains were annotated as cytomegalovirus-associated.

The TCR originated in a woman between 25 and 40 years old in good health and CMV-seropositive. The J gene is TRBJ1-2, the V gene TRBV10-3; D is perhaps TRBD1 (5 bases). Sequencing was done on a sample of PBMCs. CDR3 region: CAISGPGLYYGYTF. In DNA form, the CDR3 reads TGTGCCATCAGTGGACCGGGACTATACTATGGCTACACCTTC.